These 22 T cell receptor beta chains were sequenced from one sample in a study of blood T cell repertoires in COVID-19. Sequencing was performed with immunoSEQ multiplex PCR; in TCRdb, only in-frame clones are kept and a portion is missing. The sample has about 330,000 clones, around 89% seen once. Material: peripheral blood. These TCRs come from a woman between 45 and 60 years old with active or convalescent COVID-19.

The rearrangement links TRBV5-1 to TRBJ1-1; D is uncertain. Trimming cost V 4 bases and J 1 base, with 8 bases left between them. This CDR3 has 13 residues. CDR1 is SGHRS and CDR2 is YFSETQ in the germline V gene. The CDR3 nucleotides read TGCGCCAGCAGCCCATCGGGGAACACTGAAGCTTTCTTT. This translates into CASSPSGNTEAFF.

This clone has ten or more counts. The chain carries TRBV20-1 and TRBJ2-3; 8 nucleotides agree with TRBD2. The J segment lost 6 bases and the V segment lost 3 bases, leaving 11 bases of the junction unmatched. The germline V gene encodes CDR1 DFQATT and CDR2 SNEGSKA (reference sequence). The CDR3 sequence is 15 residues long. CDR3 DNA: TGCAGTGCTAGTACGGGAGGGCTCGCACGGGATACGCAGTATTTT. Its protein product is CSASTGGLARDTQYF.

This CDR3 is CASSPPGQGMNTEAFF. In nucleotides, the CDR3 is TGTGCCAGCAGCCCCCCAGGACAGGGGATGAACACTGAAGCTTTCTTT. The chain combines TRBV3-1 (or the pseudogene TRBV3-2) with TRBJ1-1; 9 positions agree with TRBD1. Looked up from germline, CDR1 is LGHDT and CDR2 is YNNKEL (reference sequence). V lost 4 bases, J lost 0 bases, and 6 bases stayed unmatched. The CDR3 covers 16 residues.

This rearrangement joins TRBV28 to TRBJ1-1; D possibly corresponds to TRBD1 (5 bases). The CDR3 totals 15 residues. The V end lost 4 bases, the J end lost 0 bases, and 12 bases lay between the germline ends. CDR1 MDHEN and CDR2 SYDVKM come from the germline V gene. The CDR3 region has the DNA TGTGCCAGCAGTTCACGACAGAAGGTGAACACTGAAGCTTTCTTT. Protein sequence: CASSSRQKVNTEAFF. Full variable domain (missing parts from reference TRBV28 and TRBJ1-1): DVKVTQSSRYLVKRTGEKVFLECVQDMDHENMFWYRQDPGLGLRLIYFSYDVKMKEKGDIPEGYSVSREKKERFSLILESASTNQTSMYLCASSSRQKVNTEAFFGQGTRLTVV.

The rearrangement links TRBV6-5 to TRBJ1-2; 10 bases match TRBD1. The CDR3 is 14 amino acids. Unmatched junction bases numbered 8, after V lost 5 bases and J lost 8 bases. Germline CDR1 reads MNHEY; CDR2 reads SVGAGI. The CDR3 protein is CASSRGQGHRGYTF. The CDR3 bases are TGTGCCAGCAGTCGGGGACAGGGGCATCGGGGCTACACCTTC.

The chain carries TRBV11-3 and TRBJ1-1, with TRBD1 matching over 11 bases. CDR3 length equals 13 residues. Trimming took 5 bases from V and 11 from J; bases not matched to a gene: 7. The V gene's germline CDR1 is SGHNT and CDR2 YENEEA. The CDR3 region is CASSAGTGGWAFF. Written as DNA, the CDR3 is TGTGCCAGCAGCGCCGGGACAGGGGGATGGGCTTTCTTT.

V usage is TRBV15 and J usage is TRBJ1-2; the D gene is possibly TRBD1 (5 bases). Germline V lookup: CDR1 LNHNV, CDR2 YYDKDF (reference sequence). Between the trimmed V and J ends, which lost 3 bases and 8 bases, there was a span of 13 bases. The CDR3 is made up of 13 amino acids. This chain's CDR3 is CATSSSGEGGYTF. For the CDR3, the DNA is TGTGCCACCAGCAGTTCGGGGGAGGGGGGCTACACCTTC.

The chain links TRBV19 to TRBJ1-2; 8 bases line up with TRBD1. V trimming: 5 bases; J trimming: 3 bases; junction bases outside the gene matches: 5. CDR1 is LNHDA and CDR2 is SQIVND in the germline V gene (reference sequence). The CDR3 is made up of 14 amino acids. This chain's CDR3 is CASSFGQGDYGYTF. DNA for the CDR3: TGTGCCAGTAGTTTCGGACAGGGCGACTATGGCTACACCTTC.

The chain carries TRBV6-2 or TRBV6-3 and TRBJ2-1; D is uncertain. CDR1 and CDR2 (germline): MNHEY, SVGEGT. V dropped 6 bases and J dropped 0 bases, with 12 bases sitting between them. The CDR3 extends over 15 amino acids. CDR3 DNA sequence: TGTGCCAGCAGCTCGACTCGTCCCTCCTACAATGAGCAGTTCTTC. Protein sequence: CASSSTRPSYNEQFF.

The chain uses TRBV7-2 and TRBJ1-1, with TRBD1 matching over 9 bases. The CDR3 spans 15 residues. The V and J ends lost 5 bases and 0 bases, in that order; junction bases with no gene match: 4. The germline V gene has CDR1 SGHTA and CDR2 FQGNSA. In DNA, the CDR3 is TGTGCCAGCAGCCGGGGACAGGGTATGAACACTGAAGCTTTCTTT. Protein sequence: CASSRGQGMNTEAFF.

The V and J genes are TRBV9 and TRBJ1-1, with D tentatively TRBD1 (5 bases). Per germline, CDR1 SGDLS and CDR2 YYNGEE. Deletions cut 5 bases from V and 2 bases from J, with 13 bases between. This CDR3 contains 14 residues. The CDR3 protein is CASRPTGQNTEAFF. The CDR3 bases are TGTGCCAGCAGACCGACCGGACAAAACACTGAAGCTTTCTTT.

The chain has TRBV11-2 and TRBJ1-3; maybe TRBD1 (5 bases). This CDR3 is 16 amino acids long. Trimming stripped 4 bases from V and 3 bases from J, with 16 bases between. Germline V lookup: CDR1 SGHAT, CDR2 FQNNGV. The CDR3 loop reads CASSSPWGRVGNTIYF. The DNA of the CDR3 is TGTGCCAGCAGCTCGCCTTGGGGGAGGGTTGGAAACACCATATATTTT.

The gene calls are TRBV11-2 and TRBJ2-5, with 10 bases matching TRBD2. Germline trimming cut 5 bases from V and 5 bases from J; bases unmatched to any gene: 8. Germline-derived CDR1 and CDR2 are SGHAT and FQNNGV. CDR3 size: 15 residues. CDR3 region: CASSLVSGRRETQYF. The CDR3 DNA reads TGTGCCAGCAGCCTCGTTAGCGGGAGGAGGGAGACCCAGTACTTC.

V is TRBV27 and J is TRBJ2-7; D unclear. Trimming took off 5 bases at V and 2 bases at J, with 13 bases between the two ends. The CDR3 length is 14 residues. Germline values: CDR1 MNHEY, CDR2 SMNVEV (reference sequence). The CDR3: CASSPELRAYEQYF. Here the CDR3 DNA reads TGTGCCAGCAGTCCCGAGCTCCGGGCCTACGAGCAGTACTTC.

The J gene is TRBJ1-5, the V gene TRBV30; 11 bases align to TRBD1. The CDR3 totals 19 residues. Germline trimming cut 3 bases from V and 0 bases from J; bases unmatched to any gene: 13. The germline V gene has CDR1 GTSNPN and CDR2 SVGIG (reference sequence). This CDR3 is CAWSKGQGALLYSNQPQHF. CDR3 bases: TGTGCCTGGAGCAAAGGACAGGGGGCCTTACTTTATAGCAATCAGCCCCAGCATTTT.

This chain uses TRBV7-2 with TRBJ2-7; 8 bases fit TRBD1. Trimming took 1 base from V and 3 from J; bases not matched to a gene: 5. The CDR3 has 15 residues. From germline, CDR1 is SGHTA and CDR2 FQGNSA. The CDR3 region has the DNA TGTGCCAGCAGCTTAGAACCAGGGGGCTTCTACGAGCAGTACTTC. This sequence encodes CASSLEPGGFYEQYF.

The rearrangement joins TRBV4-2 to TRBJ2-5, with 14 bases fitting TRBD2. The junction had 3 bases not matched to a gene; V was cut back by 3 bases and J by 3 bases. CDR1 is LGHNA and CDR2 is YNFKEQ in the germline V gene. The CDR3 sequence is 16 residues long. In DNA form, the CDR3 reads TGTGCCAGCAGCCATTGGACTAGCGGGGGGAAAGAGACCCAGTACTTC. Translating gives CASSHWTSGGKETQYF.

The chain couples TRBV27 to TRBJ1-4, with 7 bases aligning to TRBD1. V lost 7 bases, J lost 4 bases, and 6 bases stayed unmatched. Germline CDR1 and CDR2: MNHEY and SMNVEV (reference sequence). The CDR3 loop spans 14 amino acids. The CDR3 here is CASKNRGFNEKLFF. DNA of the CDR3: TGTGCCAGCAAGAACAGGGGATTTAATGAAAAACTGTTTTTT.

With regard to this clone: Other DNA sequences from this sample encode an identical CDR3 as well. V usage is TRBV6-5 and J usage is TRBJ1-5; 7 nucleotides align to TRBD1. Germline CDR1 is MNHEY and CDR2 is SVGAGI. The CDR3 spans 13 residues. V lost 8 bases to trimming and J lost 5 bases; unmatched junction nucleotides: 6. CDR3 amino acids: CASGRQGDQPQHF. Here the CDR3 DNA reads TGTGCCAGCGGGAGGCAGGGGGATCAGCCCCAGCATTTT.

This clone has just a few counts. CDR3 residues: CASSFMFSNQPQHF. CDR3 bases: TGTGCCAGCAGTTTTATGTTTAGCAATCAGCCCCAGCATTTT. The chain employs TRBV27 and TRBJ1-5, with unresolved D. CDR1 is MNHEY, CDR2 SMNVEV, per germline (reference sequence). V lost 3 bases and J 0 bases, leaving 6 bases between the germline ends. The CDR3 extends over 14 amino acids.

This clone is a singleton in its sample. The V gene is TRBV6-2 or TRBV6-3, the J gene TRBJ1-1, with TRBD1 matching 8 bases. This CDR3 has 15 residues. After removal of 4 bases from V and 5 bases from J, the junction contained 9 bases not matched to a gene. Germline V gives CDR1 MNHEY, CDR2 SVGEGT. The CDR3 spells CASSSHDRGGTEAFF. Written as DNA, the CDR3 is TGTGCCAGCAGTTCCCATGACAGGGGTGGTACTGAAGCTTTCTTT.

This chain links TRBV25-1 with TRBJ2-1; D is unclear. Germline lookup yields CDR1 MGHDK and CDR2 SYGVNS. The CDR3 is made up of 13 amino acids. V lost 5 bases and J 5 bases, leaving 10 bases between the germline ends. CDR3 sequence (DNA): TGTGCCAGCAGTCCACAGATCCACAATGAGCAGTTCTTC. This sequence encodes CASSPQIHNEQFF.